Listed below are T cell receptor beta chains from one sample, sequenced in a study of control samples from healthy donors and cancer patients. Only in-frame clones appear in the TCRdb table, and some are missing; sequencing was by immunoSEQ multiplex PCR. The sample has 82,000 or so clones, around 94% seen once; the top ten hold 4.5% to 5.5%. Sequencing was done on a sample of blood. The receptors come from a woman under 30 in good health. The conserved cysteine and the conserved F or W are not part of the CDR3 here.

cdr3_aa,v_call
ASSLKYETGYEQY,TRBV27
ASTITGSLGELF,TRBV7-9
ASSSQGYNEQF,TRBV28
ASSFGPKNPYEQY,TRBV28
ASSSGPGGYT,TRBV28
ASSSDGVEQY,TRBV12-3/TRBV12-4
ASSPLQGTPF,TRBV19
ASSEVRGNQPQH,TRBV2
ASSSNYEQY,TRBV4-1
ASSVGTGGPHEQY,TRBV9
ASSLLGSSYNSPLH,TRBV28
ASSPSAGGFSYEQF,TRBV9
ASGLTGQESPLH,TRBV27
ASSIVRGHTGELF,TRBV19
ASSVGSGGGTEAF,TRBV9
ASSVVSGGTSTDTQY,TRBV9
ASSGQDEGEQF,TRBV6-4
ATSQINQPQH,TRBV15
ASSPRQGDYEQY,TRBV18
ASSQWETQY,TRBV23-1
ASSPLRLEAF,TRBV7-9
ATSDGGSYGYT,TRBV24-1
ASSVSGRGSEQF,TRBV2
ATSRTTTGDYGYT,TRBV15
ASSIFTSQETQY,TRBV5-4
ASSPETRYNEQF,TRBV5-4
ASSQVVGSNYGYT,TRBV4-2
ASSQEGRSTGELF,TRBV4-3
ASSLSGGLTDTQY,TRBV5-4
ASSIPGMETQY,TRBV19
ASSQDLGTGANVLT,TRBV4-1
ASSSLAGEETQY,TRBV7-3
ASSVDSEAGVLYNEQF,TRBV9
ASSRAPGGNTEAF,TRBV6-2/TRBV6-3
ASKWDGGTGELF,TRBV6-6
ASSLYTSGSHEQF,TRBV28
ASSKPTGPYNEQF,TRBV21-1
ASSILGTGASGANVLT,TRBV19
ASSRGGLGIVTEAF,TRBV18
ASSLDRKTRNTIY,TRBV28
ASSLGSRNEQF,TRBV5-1